The TCR beta chain described here comes from a study of molecular identifiers for immune sequencing clone quantification. Study-level findings and limits: In naive cells, under 1% of molecules belonged to clones above 20 RNA copies, against over 99% in effector cells. Spiked Jurkat TCR RNA from one cell was reportedly detectable among 950,000 to 1,000,000 naive cells.

Naive CD8 library inputs spanned 20,000 to 1,000,000 sorted cells and 10%, 30% or 50% RNA. Concerning this clonotype: No antigen is known for it.

TCRdb re-called the PCR reads through MiXCR, storing one row per CDR3 protein. The table includes around 470,000 distinct CDR3 sequences, roughly 23% detected once. V was cut by 3 bases and J by 6 bases, with 11 bases left in between. The CDR3 covers 13 residues. The clonotype comes from a human donor in good health. Some libraries in this study had Jurkat cell RNA spiked in. The specimen sequenced was naive CD8+ T cells from blood, with Jurkat cell RNA spiked in. As for subset: FACS-sorted CD8+CD4-CCR7+CD45RA+ naive T cells. The chain uses TRBV12-3 or TRBV12-4 and TRBJ1-1; a possible D gene is TRBD1 (5 bases). CDR3 nucleotide sequence: TGTGCCAGCAGTTTTGGGGGGATCCCTGAAGCTTTCTTT. Its translation is CASSFGGIPEAFF.